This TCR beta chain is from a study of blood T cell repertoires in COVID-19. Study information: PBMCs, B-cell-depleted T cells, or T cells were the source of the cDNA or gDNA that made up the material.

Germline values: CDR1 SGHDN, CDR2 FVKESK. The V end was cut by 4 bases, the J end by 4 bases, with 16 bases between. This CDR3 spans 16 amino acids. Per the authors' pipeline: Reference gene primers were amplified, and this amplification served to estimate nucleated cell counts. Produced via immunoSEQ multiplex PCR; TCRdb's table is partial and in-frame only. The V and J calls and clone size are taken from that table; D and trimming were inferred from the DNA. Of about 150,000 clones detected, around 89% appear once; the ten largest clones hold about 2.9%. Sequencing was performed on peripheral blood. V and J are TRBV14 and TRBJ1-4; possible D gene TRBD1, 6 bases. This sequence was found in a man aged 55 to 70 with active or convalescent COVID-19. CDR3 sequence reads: CASSPTGQFDNEKLFF. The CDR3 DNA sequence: TGTGCCAGCAGCCCGACCGGACAGTTTGATAATGAAAAACTGTTTTTT. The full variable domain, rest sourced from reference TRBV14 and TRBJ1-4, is EAGVTQFPSHSVIEKGQTVTLRCDPISGHDNLYWYRRVMGKEIKFLLHFVKESKQDESGMPNNRFLAERTGGTYSTLKVQPAELEDSGVYFCASSPTGQFDNEKLFFGSGTQLSVL.